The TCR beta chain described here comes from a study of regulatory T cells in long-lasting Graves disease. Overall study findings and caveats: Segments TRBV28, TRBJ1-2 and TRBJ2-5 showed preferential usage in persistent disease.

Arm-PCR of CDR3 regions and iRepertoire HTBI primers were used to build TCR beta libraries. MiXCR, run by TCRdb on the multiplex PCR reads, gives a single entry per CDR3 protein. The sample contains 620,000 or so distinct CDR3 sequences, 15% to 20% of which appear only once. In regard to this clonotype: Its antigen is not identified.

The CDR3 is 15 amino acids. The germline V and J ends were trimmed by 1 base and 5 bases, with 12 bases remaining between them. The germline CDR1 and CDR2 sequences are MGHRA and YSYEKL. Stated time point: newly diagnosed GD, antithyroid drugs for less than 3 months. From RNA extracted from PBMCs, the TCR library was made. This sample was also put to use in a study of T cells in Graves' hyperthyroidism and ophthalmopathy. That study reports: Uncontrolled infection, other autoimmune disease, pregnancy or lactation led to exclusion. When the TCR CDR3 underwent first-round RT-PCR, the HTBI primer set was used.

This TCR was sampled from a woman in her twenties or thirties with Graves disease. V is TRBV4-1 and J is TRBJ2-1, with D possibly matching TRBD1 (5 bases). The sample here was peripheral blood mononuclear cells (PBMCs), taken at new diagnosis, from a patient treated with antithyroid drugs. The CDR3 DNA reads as TGCGCCAGCAGCCAAGGGTTGACAGTCAACAATGAGCAGTTCTTC. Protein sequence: CASSQGLTVNNEQFF.